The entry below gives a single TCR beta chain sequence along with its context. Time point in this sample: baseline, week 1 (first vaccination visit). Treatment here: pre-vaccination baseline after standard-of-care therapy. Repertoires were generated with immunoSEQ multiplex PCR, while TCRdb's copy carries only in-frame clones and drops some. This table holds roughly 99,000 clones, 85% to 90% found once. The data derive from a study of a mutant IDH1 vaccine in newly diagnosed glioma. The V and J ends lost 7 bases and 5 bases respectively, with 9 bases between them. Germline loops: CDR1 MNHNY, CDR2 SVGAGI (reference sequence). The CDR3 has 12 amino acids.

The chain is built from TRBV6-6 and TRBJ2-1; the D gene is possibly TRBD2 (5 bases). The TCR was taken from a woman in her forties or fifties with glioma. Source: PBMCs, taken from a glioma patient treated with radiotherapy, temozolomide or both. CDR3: CASKWGDNEQFF. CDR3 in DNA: TGTGCCAGCAAGTGGGGAGACAATGAGCAGTTCTTC.